Shown below are 27 T cell receptor beta chains from a single sample sequenced in a study of radiation and T cells in renal cell carcinoma (dated by TCRdb to 2019 to 2021). Preparation of the library involved the immunoSEQ multiplex PCR assay. In its TCRdb copy, this immuneACCESS table keeps in-frame sequences only and misses some clones. Where compared with another copy, unresolved V genes explain less than half of these, and the others have no known cause. Present in this sample are roughly 170,000 clones, about 88% of which were seen just once. The ten largest clones capture around 10% of the sample. The sample's time point label, in plain terms: blood 4 weeks post-SBRT, at nephrectomy. Taken with the paper, the label for treatment or condition translates to: 15 Gy SBRT to primary tumor, nephrectomy 4 weeks later. The material sequenced was blood, taken from a patient whose treatment included radiotherapy and nephrectomy. The receptors originated from a woman in her 50s with renal cell carcinoma.

The chain is built from TRBV19 and TRBJ2-1; 8 nucleotides match TRBD1. Trimming took 5 bases from V and 6 from J; bases not matched to a gene: 6. The CDR3 is made up of 14 amino acids. Germline V gives CDR1 LNHDA, CDR2 SQIVND (reference sequence). CDR3 residues: CASSRITGGNEQFF. DNA of the CDR3: TGTGCCAGTAGTCGAATAACAGGGGGCAATGAGCAGTTCTTC.

The chain couples TRBV19 to TRBJ1-6; D is undetermined. Germline V gene lookup returns CDR1 LNHDA and CDR2 SQIVND (reference sequence). CDR3 length: 13 residues. V was shortened by 10 bases and J by 7 bases, with 14 bases between the two germline ends. CDR3 nucleotides: TGTGCCACAAGTAGTACCCAAAATTCACCCCTCCACTTT. Protein sequence: CATSSTQNSPLHF.

This clone was seen only a few times. The chain uses TRBV2 and TRBJ1-1; possibly TRBD1 for D (5 bases). Germline-derived CDR1 and CDR2 are SNHLY and FYNNEI. Trimming removed 7 bases from V and 0 bases from J, with 12 bases in between. The CDR3 runs to 14 residues. In DNA, the CDR3 is TGTGCCAGCATCCCGGGACGGATGAACACTGAAGCTTTCTTT. It translates to CASIPGRMNTEAFF.

The DNA for the CDR3 is TGTGCCAGCAGCTTAGTAGGGACAGGGGGTTCTGGCTACACCTTC. Encoded protein: CASSLVGTGGSGYTF. V is TRBV7-8 and J is TRBJ1-2; 11 nucleotides align to TRBD1. In germline, CDR1 is SGHVS, CDR2 FQNEAQ. The CDR3 has 15 amino acids. Trimming cost V 1 base and J 7 bases; bases outside gene matches: 5.

The J gene is TRBJ1-2, the V gene TRBV9, with a weak D call TRBD1 (5 bases). CDR3 length: 12 amino acids. The germline gives CDR1 SGDLS, CDR2 YYNGEE. Trimming removed 7 bases from V and 5 bases from J, with 12 bases in between. The DNA for the CDR3 is TGTGCCAGCGAGACGAGGGGATATGGCTACACCTTC. Amino acids: CASETRGYGYTF.

In its sample, this clone was seen once. This chain joins TRBV7-9 and TRBJ2-3; D unresolved. The CDR3 consists of 14 residues. Trimming removed 4 bases from V and 4 bases from J, with 12 bases in between. The germline V gene has CDR1 SEHNR and CDR2 FQNEAQ (reference sequence). The CDR3 protein is CASSYLGRPDTQYF. The CDR3 DNA is TGTGCCAGCAGCTACCTTGGACGCCCAGATACGCAGTATTTT.

The V call is TRBV5-1, the J call TRBJ1-2; 7 positions agree with TRBD1. Germline V gene data show CDR1 as SGHRS and CDR2 as YFSETQ. The CDR3 extends over 15 amino acids. V was clipped by 0 bases and J by 7 bases; unmatched bases: 9. CDR3 in amino acids: CASSLVGTETGGYTF. Written as DNA, the CDR3 is TGCGCCAGCAGCTTGGTAGGGACAGAGACGGGTGGCTACACCTTC.

CDR3 residues: CASSSNQARGETQYF. In DNA form, the CDR3 reads TGTGCCAGCAGCTCCAATCAAGCGAGGGGAGAGACCCAGTACTTC. V gene TRBV5-6 combines with J gene TRBJ2-5; D is possibly TRBD1 or TRBD2 (5 bases each). Germline V gene sequence: CDR1 SGHDT, CDR2 YYEEEE. The CDR3 is 15 residues long. Trimming shortened V by 3 bases and J by 4 bases, and 16 bases separated the two germline ends.

The V and J genes are TRBV7-3 and TRBJ2-7; perhaps TRBD1 as D (6 bases). V lost 2 bases and J lost 1, with 12 bases in between. From germline, CDR1 is SGHTA and CDR2 FQGTGA. This CDR3 contains 15 residues. The CDR3 DNA sequence: TGTGCCAGCAGCTTAGGACAGCCTACTTCCTACGAGCAGTACTTC. Protein product: CASSLGQPTSYEQYF.

V gene TRBV7-2 combines with J gene TRBJ2-2; D unresolved. The V gene's germline CDR1 is SGHTA and CDR2 FQGNSA. The CDR3 length is 14 residues. V was pared by 5 bases and J by 1 base, with 8 bases between. CDR3: CASSQDWNTGELFF. The CDR3 coding sequence is TGTGCCAGCAGCCAAGATTGGAACACCGGGGAGCTGTTTTTT.

This clone came up once. This CDR3 reads CASSIGQTDTQYF. For the CDR3, the DNA is TGTGCCAGCTCCATAGGGCAAACAGATACGCAGTATTTT. The chain links TRBV6-4 to TRBJ2-3; D ambiguous. The CDR3 has 13 amino acids. Germline CDR1 and CDR2: MRHNA and SNTAGT. V lost 8 bases and J lost 3, with 12 bases in between.

This chain uses TRBV11-2 with TRBJ2-7; 14 bases are shared with TRBD2. V lost 5 bases, J lost 6 bases, and 6 bases stayed unmatched. The CDR3 runs 15 residues. The germline V gene has CDR1 SGHAT and CDR2 FQNNGV. Here the CDR3 DNA reads TGTGCCAGCAGCCAGACTAGCGGGGGGGCAGTCGAGCAGTACTTC. Encoded protein: CASSQTSGGAVEQYF.

The rearrangement joins TRBV4-2 to TRBJ1-3; 8 nucleotides agree with TRBD1. The CDR3 covers 16 residues. The junction had 6 bases not matched to a gene; V was cut back by 5 bases and J by 0 bases. From germline, CDR1 is LGHNA and CDR2 YNFKEQ. The CDR3 coding sequence is TGTGCCAGCAGCTACGACCAGGGGGCCTCTGGAAACACCATATATTTT. It translates to CASSYDQGASGNTIYF.

The rearrangement links TRBV5-4 to TRBJ1-1, with no clear D. Germline V gene sequence: CDR1 SGHNT, CDR2 YYREEE (reference sequence). The CDR3 extends over 15 amino acids. V was pared by 0 bases and J by 0 bases, with 9 bases between. CDR3 DNA: TGTGCCAGCAGCTTGGACGGACGGATGAACACTGAAGCTTTCTTT. Amino acid sequence: CASSLDGRMNTEAFF.

The CDR3 nucleotides are TGTGCCAGCAGTGAAGGGACTAGCGGGGGGGCCGGATACAATGAGCAGTTCTTC. It specifies CASSEGTSGGAGYNEQFF. The chain has TRBV6-1 and TRBJ2-1; 15 bases agree with TRBD2. This CDR3 is built from 18 residues. Germline CDR1 MNHNS, CDR2 SASEGT. Trimming removed 1 base from V and 4 bases from J; junction bases left unmatched: 5.

The chain couples TRBV4-1 to TRBJ1-2; tentatively, D is TRBD1 (6 bases). The CDR3 spans 15 residues. Germline assignment: CDR1 MGHRA and CDR2 YSYEKL. With 6 bases removed from V and 2 bases from J, the gap between germline ends came to 16 bases. CDR3 sequence: CASSHRSGANYGYTF. CDR3 sequence (DNA): TGCGCCAGCAGTCATCGTTCAGGGGCGAACTATGGCTACACCTTC.

This chain joins TRBV25-1 and TRBJ1-4; TRBD1 might be the D (5 bases). The CDR3 totals 14 residues. Trimming stripped 11 bases from V and 8 bases from J, with 21 bases between. The germline V gene has CDR1 MGHDK and CDR2 SYGVNS. CDR3 sequence reads: CAPACRDPGEKLFF. DNA for the CDR3: TGTGCCCCAGCATGTAGGGACCCCGGCGAAAAACTGTTTTTT.

The genes are TRBV2 and TRBJ2-2, with D unresolved. The V gene's germline CDR1 is SNHLY and CDR2 FYNNEI. Trimming shortened V by 7 bases and J by 7 bases, and 16 bases separated the two germline ends. This CDR3 has 14 amino acids. CDR3 DNA sequence: TGTGCCAGCAACCCGATCGGCCCGTACGGGGAGCTGTTTTTT. The encoded protein is CASNPIGPYGELFF.

CDR3 coding DNA: TGCGCCAGCAGCCGCCAGCAAGGGGGGCCGGGAGAGCAGTACTTC. Encoded protein: CASSRQQGGPGEQYF. The V gene is TRBV4-3, the J gene TRBJ2-7; the D call may be TRBD1 or TRBD2 (6 bases each). This CDR3 contains 15 residues. The ends were cut back, 4 bases at V and 7 bases at J, with 20 bases in the middle. The germline gives CDR1 LGHNA, CDR2 YSLEER.

This rearrangement joins TRBV19 to TRBJ2-7; 10 nucleotides agree with TRBD1. After removal of 4 bases from V and 10 bases from J, the junction contained 13 bases not matched to a gene. CDR1 is LNHDA and CDR2 is SQIVND in the germline V gene (reference sequence). CDR3 length: 15 residues. The CDR3 reads CASSTALGTGARQYF. CDR3 bases: TGTGCCAGTAGTACTGCCTTGGGGACAGGGGCTCGTCAGTACTTC.

The chain uses TRBV7-8 and TRBJ1-2; tentative D call: TRBD1 (6 bases). CDR3 length: 15 amino acids. Trimming stripped 4 bases from V and 6 bases from J, with 18 bases between. Germline CDR1 and CDR2: SGHVS and FQNEAQ. The CDR3 reads CASSSRAQGQNGYTF. The CDR3 bases are TGTGCCAGCAGCTCCCGAGCTCAGGGGCAAAATGGCTACACCTTC.

This chain uses TRBV19 with TRBJ1-4; unclear D gene. There are 17 residues in the CDR3. The V gene lost 4 bases and the J gene lost 6 bases, with 21 bases spanning the gap. Germline CDR1 reads LNHDA; CDR2 reads SQIVND (reference sequence). The CDR3 DNA sequence: TGTGCCAGTAGTACCAGGACCTCGTTTAGTGGATATGAAAAACTGTTTTTT. Residues: CASSTRTSFSGYEKLFF.

The chain employs TRBV25-1 and TRBJ2-5; D unresolved. CDR3 length: 14 residues. The V end was cut by 1 base, the J end by 2 bases, with 8 bases between. Germline loops: CDR1 MGHDK, CDR2 SYGVNS. The DNA for the CDR3 is TGTGCCAGCAGTGAATCAACTGTACAAGAGACCCAGTACTTC. Translation gives CASSESTVQETQYF.

The chain couples TRBV9 to TRBJ2-2; D is undetermined. The CDR3 has 14 amino acids. The V end lost 3 bases, the J end lost 1 base, and 7 bases lay between the germline ends. CDR1 and CDR2 (germline): SGDLS, YYNGEE. The CDR3 region is CASSGPGNTGELFF. The DNA of the CDR3 is TGTGCCAGCAGCGGCCCGGGGAACACCGGGGAGCTGTTTTTT.

The chain recombines TRBV5-1 with TRBJ1-1, with TRBD1 identical over 9 bases. The V gene end was trimmed by 3 bases and the J gene end by 3 bases; junction bases not matched to a gene: 3. This CDR3 comprises 14 residues. The germline CDR1 and CDR2 sequences are SGHRS and YFSETQ. This chain's CDR3 is CASSWGQGDTEAFF. The CDR3 DNA reads TGCGCCAGCAGCTGGGGACAGGGAGACACTGAAGCTTTCTTT. The full variable domain, rest sourced from reference TRBV5-1 and TRBJ1-1, is KAGVTQTPRYLIKTRGQQVTLSCSPISGHRSVSWYQQTPGQGLQFLFEYFSETQRNKGNFPGRFSGRQFSNSRSEMNVSTLELGDSALYLCASSWGQGDTEAFFGQGTRLTVV.

This clone was seen a handful of times. The rearrangement uses TRBV6-1 and TRBJ1-2, with D unclear. Germline CDR1 reads MNHNS; CDR2 reads SASEGT. V gave up 3 bases and J gave up 6 bases, with 11 bases separating them. CDR3 length: 13 residues. DNA of the CDR3: TGTGCCAGCAGTGACCCTGGGTCTAATGGCTACACCTTC. It encodes CASSDPGSNGYTF.

This clone was observed once. The rearrangement uses TRBV18 and TRBJ1-6; perhaps TRBD1 as D (6 bases). Trimming took off 3 bases at V and 5 bases at J, with 14 bases between the two ends. In germline, CDR1 is KGHSH, CDR2 LQKENI. The CDR3 consists of 16 residues. CDR3 nucleotide sequence: TGTGCCAGCTCACCCTCCGTCGGGACAAATAATTCACCCCTCCACTTT. It specifies CASSPSVGTNNSPLHF. The whole variable domain, filled in from reference TRBV18 and TRBJ1-6, reads NAGVMQNPRHLVRRRGQEARLRCSPMKGHSHVYWYRQLPEEGLKFMVYLQKENIIDESGMPKERFSAEFPKEGPSILRIQQVVRGDSAAYFCASSPSVGTNNSPLHFGNGTRLTVT.